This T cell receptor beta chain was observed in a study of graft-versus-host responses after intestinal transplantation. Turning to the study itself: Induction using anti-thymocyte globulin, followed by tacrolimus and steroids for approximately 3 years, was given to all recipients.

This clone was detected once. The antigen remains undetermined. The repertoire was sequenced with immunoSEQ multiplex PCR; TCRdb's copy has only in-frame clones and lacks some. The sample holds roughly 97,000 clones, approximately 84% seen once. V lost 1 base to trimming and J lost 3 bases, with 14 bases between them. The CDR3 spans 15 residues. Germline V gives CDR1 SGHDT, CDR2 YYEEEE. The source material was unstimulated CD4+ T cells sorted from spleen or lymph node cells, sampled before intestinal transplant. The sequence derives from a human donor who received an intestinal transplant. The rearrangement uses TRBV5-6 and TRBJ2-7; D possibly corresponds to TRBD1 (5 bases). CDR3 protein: CASSLSRGHGYEQYF. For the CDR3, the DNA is TGTGCCAGCAGCTTGTCTCGAGGACACGGCTACGAGCAGTACTTC.